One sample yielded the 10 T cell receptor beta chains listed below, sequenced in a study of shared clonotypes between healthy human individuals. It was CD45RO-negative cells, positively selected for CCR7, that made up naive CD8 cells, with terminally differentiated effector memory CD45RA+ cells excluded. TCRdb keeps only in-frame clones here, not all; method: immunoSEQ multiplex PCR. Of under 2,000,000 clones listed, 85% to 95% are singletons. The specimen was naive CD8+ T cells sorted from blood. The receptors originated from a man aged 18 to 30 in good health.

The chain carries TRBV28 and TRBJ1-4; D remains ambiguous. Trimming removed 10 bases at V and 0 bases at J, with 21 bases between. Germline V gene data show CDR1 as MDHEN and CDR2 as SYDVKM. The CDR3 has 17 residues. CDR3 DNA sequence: TGTGCCACCAGAGCCGATGCGGAAGGCTCAACTAATGAAAAACTGTTTTTT. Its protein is CATRADAEGSTNEKLFF. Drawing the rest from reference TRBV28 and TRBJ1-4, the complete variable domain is DVKVTQSSRYLVKRTGEKVFLECVQDMDHENMFWYRQDPGLGLRLIYFSYDVKMKEKGDIPEGYSVSREKKERFSLILESASTNQTSMYLCATRADAEGSTNEKLFFGSGTQLSVL.

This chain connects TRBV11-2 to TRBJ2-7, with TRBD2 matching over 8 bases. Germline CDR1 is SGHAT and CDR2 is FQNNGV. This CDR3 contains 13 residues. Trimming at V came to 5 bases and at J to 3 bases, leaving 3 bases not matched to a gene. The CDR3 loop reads CASSLAGVYEQYF. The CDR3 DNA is TGTGCCAGCAGCCTAGCGGGTGTCTACGAGCAGTACTTC.

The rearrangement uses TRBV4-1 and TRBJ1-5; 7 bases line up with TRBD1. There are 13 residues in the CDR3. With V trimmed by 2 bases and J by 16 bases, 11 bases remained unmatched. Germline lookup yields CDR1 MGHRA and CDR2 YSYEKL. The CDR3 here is CASSQTGAYDPHF. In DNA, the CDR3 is TGCGCCAGCAGCCAAACAGGGGCCTACGACCCCCATTTT.

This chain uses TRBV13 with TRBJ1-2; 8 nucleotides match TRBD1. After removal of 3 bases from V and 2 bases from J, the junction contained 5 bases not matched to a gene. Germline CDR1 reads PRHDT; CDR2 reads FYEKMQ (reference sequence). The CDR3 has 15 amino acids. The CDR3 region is CASSLTGEANYGYTF. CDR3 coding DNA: TGTGCCAGCAGCTTGACAGGGGAAGCGAACTATGGCTACACCTTC.

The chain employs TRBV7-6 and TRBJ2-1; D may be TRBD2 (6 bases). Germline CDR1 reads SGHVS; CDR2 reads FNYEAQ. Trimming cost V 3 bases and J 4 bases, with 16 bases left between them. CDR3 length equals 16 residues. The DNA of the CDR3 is TGTGCCAGCAGCTTCGGAGGGTTCAGAGAATACAATGAGCAGTTCTTC. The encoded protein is CASSFGGFREYNEQFF.

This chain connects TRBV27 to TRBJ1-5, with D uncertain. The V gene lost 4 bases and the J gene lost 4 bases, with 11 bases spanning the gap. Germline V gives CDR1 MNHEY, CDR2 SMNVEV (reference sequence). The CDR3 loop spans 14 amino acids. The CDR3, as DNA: TGTGCCAGCAGTTCTTACGACGGAAATCAGCCCCAGCATTTT. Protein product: CASSSYDGNQPQHF.

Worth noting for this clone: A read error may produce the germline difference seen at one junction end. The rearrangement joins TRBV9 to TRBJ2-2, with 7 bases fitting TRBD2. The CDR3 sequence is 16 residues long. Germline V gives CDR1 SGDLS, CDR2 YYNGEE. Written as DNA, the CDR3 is TGTGCCAGCAGCGTAGGGGGAGGGCTGGACACCGGGGAGCTGCTTTTT. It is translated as CASSVGGGLDTGELLF.

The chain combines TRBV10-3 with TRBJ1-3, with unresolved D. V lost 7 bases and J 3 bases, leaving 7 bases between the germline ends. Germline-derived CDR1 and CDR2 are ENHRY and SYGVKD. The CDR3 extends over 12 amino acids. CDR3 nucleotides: TGTGCCATCACCGGTTATGGAAACACCATATATTTT. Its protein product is CAITGYGNTIYF.

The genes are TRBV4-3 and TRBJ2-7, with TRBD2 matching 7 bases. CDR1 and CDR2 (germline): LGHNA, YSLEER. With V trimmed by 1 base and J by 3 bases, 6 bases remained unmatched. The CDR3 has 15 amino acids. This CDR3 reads CASSQGPSGLYEQYF. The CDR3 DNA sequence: TGCGCCAGCAGCCAAGGTCCTAGCGGACTCTACGAGCAGTACTTC.

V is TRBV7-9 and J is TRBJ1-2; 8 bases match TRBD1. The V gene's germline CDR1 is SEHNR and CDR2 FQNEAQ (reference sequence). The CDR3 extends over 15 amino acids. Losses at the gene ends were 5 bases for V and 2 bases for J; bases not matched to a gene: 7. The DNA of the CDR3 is TGTGCCAGCAGCAATATGGGACAGGACAACTATGGCTACACCTTC. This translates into CASSNMGQDNYGYTF. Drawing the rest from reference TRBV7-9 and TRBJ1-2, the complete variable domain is DTGVSQNPRHKITKRGQNVTFRCDPISEHNRLYWYRQTLGQGPEFLTYFQNEAQLEKSRLLSDRFSAERPKGSFSTLEIQRTEQGDSAMYLCASSNMGQDNYGYTFGSGTRLTVV.